In this sample, the clone carrying this T cell receptor (beta chain) turned up a few times. This sample stems from a study of T-cell reconstitution after alpha-beta-depleted transplantation in children. Germline CDR1 and CDR2: ENHRY and SYGVKD. The CDR3 is 13 residues long. With 7 bases clipped from V and 5 bases from J, the junction kept 4 bases outside the gene matches. Researchers prepared the TCRbeta library using unique molecular identifiers, the study reports. TCRdb itself ran the PCR reads through MiXCR, one entry per CDR3 protein. The sample comprises roughly 610,000 distinct CDR3 sequences, approximately 10% of which are singletons, and less than 4.5% rests with the top ten.

The chain is built from TRBV10-3 and TRBJ2-5; 10 nucleotides agree with TRBD2. Sample: PBMCs from the stem cell graft donor, taken from the stem cell graft. The TCR sequence derives from a human donor who donated a stem cell graft to a child with acute myeloid leukemia. The CDR3 is CAINRAGGETQYF. DNA for the CDR3: TGTGCCATCAATAGAGCGGGAGGGGAGACCCAGTACTTC.